This T cell receptor beta chain was recorded in a study of blood T cell repertoires in COVID-19 (dated by TCRdb to the early 2020s). With regard to the full study: Samples from collaborators originated in the United States, Italy and Spain and spanned both the acute and convalescent phases of COVID-19. The material from the prospective study consisted of cDNA or gDNA derived from T cells, B-cell-depleted T cells, or PBMCs. Subjects who had been exposed to COVID-19, were actively infected with it, or had recovered from it provided the deeply sampled blood TCRbeta repertoires that made up the dataset. The repertoires were made available in a free public database intended to serve as a resource for research on the immune response to SARS-CoV-2. The samples were drawn from the first 160 participants of the ongoing ImmuneRACE study and from 950 to 1,500 subjects provided by 6 global collaborators. A de-identified subject ID, COVID-19 status, age in years and sex were almost always included in the sample metadata. Where HLA class I and class II types were available, the types were taken from metadata supplied by the sample provider, not from assay-based typing. The paper's findings and limits, for the study overall: The amount of clinical and demographic metadata varied by source and participant and was provided uncurated.

Whole blood was collected in K2EDTA tubes by collaborating institutions according to the institutions' own protocols. For TCRbeta analysis, collaborator samples were shipped as frozen whole blood, as isolated PBMCs, or as DNA extracted from either sample type. TCRbeta CDR3 regions were amplified from genomic DNA by means of the immunoSEQ Assay, a bias-controlled multiplex PCR. The authors processed their data as follows. The number of nucleated cells in each sample was estimated from the amplification of reference gene primers within the assay. Sequence reads were collapsed and filtered to measure the absolute abundance of every unique TCRbeta CDR3 rearrangement. For each sample, productive Simpson clonality was calculated as the square root of Simpson's diversity index across productive rearrangements. TCRdb limited this immuneACCESS table to in-frame rearrangements with V and J called. A share of clones is missing; checked studies link under half to unresolved V genes, and the rest is unexplained. From that table come the V and J calls and clone size; the DNA was used to work out D and trimming. The sample table shows some 120,000 clones, and about four fifths are seen once. The biggest ten clones account for under 6% of the sample.

V is clipped by 1 base and J by 5 bases, and the sequence between their germline boundaries is 12 bases long. Its CDR3 holds 14 amino acids, cysteine through phenylalanine. Only the CDR3 region is kept as DNA, spanning 42 bases read in frame from base 1. Per the germline V gene (reference sequence), LGHDT is the CDR1 and YNNKEL is the CDR2. This clone was seen only once. Which antigen it targets is not known. Nothing much larger sits one base from this clone, and base qualities are not available. This sequence originates from a man at least 80 years old with active or convalescent COVID-19. The sequencing input was peripheral blood. The chain is assembled from TRBV3-1 (or the pseudogene TRBV3-2) and TRBJ2-7, with TRBD2 as a weak D call on 5 bases. The CDR3 reads as follows: CASSQGRLAHEQYF. Here is the DNA: TGTGCCAGCAGCCAAGGGCGGCTAGCCCACGAGCAGTACTTC.